The source of this T cell receptor beta chain is a study of vaccination effects on CD4 cells after COVID-19. Germline-derived CDR1 and CDR2 are SGHTA and FQGNSA. V lost 5 bases to trimming and J lost 2 bases; unmatched junction nucleotides: 4. The CDR3 has 14 amino acids. Using immunoSEQ multiplex PCR, the repertoire was profiled, and TCRdb retains in-frame clones only, with some absent. The repertoire holds about 73,000 clones, with approximately 74% as singletons. This clone was seen once. Its antigen is currently unknown. Study results and limitations: Marked clonal contraction of both clone types appeared late after vaccination. The study had few convalescent patients and no early post-infection timepoints.

Viral peptide pool expansion of antigen-specific CD4+ T cells preceded sequencing in the ViraFEST assay. Isolation of CD4+ T cells took place after 10 days of culture. Nucleocapsid antibody tests were negative, and the vaccine recipients had no prior SARS-CoV-2 infection. About 2.1 million PBMC were seeded per well and grown in the presence of about 9.5 IU/ml IL-2 and about 10 ug/ml peptides. Days 3 and 7 were when half the medium was replaced with IL-2 medium. The chain couples TRBV7-2 to TRBJ2-3, with 7 positions matching TRBD1. Specimen: CD4+ T cells from PBMCs cultured with HCoV-NL63 spike peptides, collected before COVID-19 vaccination. The clonotype originates from a human donor who received a COVID-19 vaccine. CDR3 sequence reads: CASSTGQATDTQYF. The CDR3 DNA sequence: TGTGCCAGCAGCACCGGACAGGCCACAGATACGCAGTATTTT.